Below are 7 T cell receptor beta chains sequenced from a single sample in a study of blood T cell repertoires in COVID-19. The assay was immunoSEQ multiplex PCR, and TCRdb's table has in-frame clones only and misses some. The table has 85,000 to 110,000 clones, under 90% seen once; the top ten hold 13%. Sequencing was performed on peripheral blood. The receptor source for this set is a human donor in a cohort sampled during active or convalescent COVID-19.

V is TRBV6-1 and J is TRBJ1-3, with a weak D call TRBD1 (5 bases). V dropped 2 bases and J dropped 0 bases, with 14 bases sitting between them. The CDR3 has 17 amino acids. Germline V CDR1 and CDR2: MNHNS, SASEGT. This CDR3 is CASSETQVSISGNTIYF. CDR3 DNA: TGTGCCAGCAGTGAAACACAGGTGTCTATCTCTGGAAACACCATATATTTT.

This sequence joins TRBV12-3 or TRBV12-4 and TRBJ2-7, with D perhaps matching TRBD2 (6 bases). This CDR3 spans 11 amino acids. Trimming stripped 4 bases from V and 6 bases from J, with 7 bases between. CDR3 amino acids: CASSSGVEQYF. The DNA of the CDR3 is TGTGCCAGCAGTTCGGGGGTCGAGCAGTACTTC.

Comments on this clone: Other DNA sequences in the sample encode the same CDR3. This chain uses TRBV7-3 with TRBJ2-2, with D possibly matching TRBD2 (6 bases). The CDR3 has 13 residues. V dropped 2 bases and J dropped 5 bases, with 6 bases sitting between them. The germline gives CDR1 SGHTA, CDR2 FQGTGA. The CDR3 is CASSLAGTGELFF. In nucleotides, the CDR3 is TGTGCCAGCAGCTTAGCGGGGACCGGGGAGCTGTTTTTT.

The chain recombines TRBV9 with TRBJ2-2; D unclear. Trimming left V 0 bases short and J 9 bases short, with 9 bases between. Germline V lookup: CDR1 SGDLS, CDR2 YYNGEE. The CDR3 is 13 residues long. This chain's CDR3 is CASSVVGGRELFF. The CDR3 bases are TGTGCCAGCAGCGTAGTAGGCGGTCGGGAGCTGTTTTTT.

The J gene is TRBJ2-5, the V gene TRBV10-1; D is perhaps TRBD2 (5 bases). Germline V gene sequence: CDR1 WNHNN, CDR2 SYGVQD (reference sequence). V lost 3 bases, J lost 2 bases, and 7 bases lay in between. The CDR3 loop spans 13 amino acids. CDR3 sequence (DNA): TGCGCCAGCAGTGAAGGACTGCAAGAGACCCAGTACTTC. It is translated as CASSEGLQETQYF.

The chain is built from TRBV7-2 and TRBJ1-6, with 7 bases aligning to TRBD1. Trimming cost V 5 bases and J 9 bases; bases outside gene matches: 10. The CDR3 sequence is 15 residues long. Germline CDR1 is SGHTA and CDR2 is FQGNSA. CDR3 protein: CASSPTGTVGSPLHF. The DNA of the CDR3 is TGTGCCAGCAGCCCCACCGGGACAGTCGGTTCACCCCTCCACTTT.

The chain combines TRBV6-5 with TRBJ1-2, with 8 nucleotides matching TRBD1. CDR1 and CDR2 (germline): MNHEY, SVGAGI. V lost 8 bases to trimming and J lost 4 bases; unmatched junction nucleotides: 9. This CDR3 contains 14 residues. The CDR3 nucleotides read TGTGCCAGCGCCTCGACCCAGGGGGCCTATGGCTACACCTTC. Translating gives CASASTQGAYGYTF.